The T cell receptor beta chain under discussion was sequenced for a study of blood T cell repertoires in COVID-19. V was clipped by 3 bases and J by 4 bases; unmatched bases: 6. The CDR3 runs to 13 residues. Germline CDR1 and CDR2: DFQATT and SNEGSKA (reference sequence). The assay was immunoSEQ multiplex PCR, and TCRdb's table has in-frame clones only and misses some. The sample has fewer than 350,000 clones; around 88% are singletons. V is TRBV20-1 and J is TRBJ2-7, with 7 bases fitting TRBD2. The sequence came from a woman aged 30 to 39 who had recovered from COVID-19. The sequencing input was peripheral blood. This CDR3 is CSASSGRRYEQYF. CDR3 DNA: TGCAGTGCTAGTTCCGGGAGGCGTTACGAGCAGTACTTC.